This T cell receptor (beta chain) came from a study of blood T cells in healthy people across ages. Isolated PBMCs totaled at least 6.5 million in each sample. The second PCR ran about 6 to 12 cycles with a sample-barcoded 5' primer and J-beta primers. The study obtained at least 3 million CDR3-containing paired-end reads from every sample. TCRdb reprocessed the 5' RACE reads with MiXCR, giving one entry per CDR3 protein. The sample lists roughly 800,000 distinct CDR3 sequences; over 45% were seen once. Germline loops: CDR1 MGHRA, CDR2 YSYEKL. V dropped 0 bases and J dropped 1 base, with 17 bases sitting between them. This CDR3 comprises 18 residues.

The source of this sequence is a man aged 25-40 years in good health. The J gene is TRBJ2-3, the V gene TRBV4-1, with a weak D call TRBD2 (5 bases). Sequencing input: blood. The CDR3 DNA is TGCGCCAGCAGCCAAGATGTGGCGGGTATGCTCGGCACAGATACGCAGTATTTT. This encodes CASSQDVAGMLGTDTQYF.